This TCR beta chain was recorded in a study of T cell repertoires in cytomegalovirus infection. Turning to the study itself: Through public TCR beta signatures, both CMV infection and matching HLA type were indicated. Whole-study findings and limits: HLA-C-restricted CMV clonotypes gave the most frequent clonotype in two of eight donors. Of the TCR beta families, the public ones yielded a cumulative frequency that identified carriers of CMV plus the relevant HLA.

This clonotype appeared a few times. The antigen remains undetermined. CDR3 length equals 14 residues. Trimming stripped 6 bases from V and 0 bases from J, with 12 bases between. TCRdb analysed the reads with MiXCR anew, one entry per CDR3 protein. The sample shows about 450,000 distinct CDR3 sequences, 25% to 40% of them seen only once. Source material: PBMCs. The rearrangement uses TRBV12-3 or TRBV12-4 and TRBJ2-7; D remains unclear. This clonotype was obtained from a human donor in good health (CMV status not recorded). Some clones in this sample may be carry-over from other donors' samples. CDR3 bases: TGTGCCAGCAGCCACGACACGAGCTCCTACGAGCAGTACTTC. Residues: CASSHDTSSYEQYF.